This TCR beta chain was documented in a study of regulatory T cells in long-lasting Graves disease. Time point defined: newly diagnosed GD, antithyroid drugs for less than 3 months. PBMC RNA was the source of the TCR library. CDR1 is MNHNS, CDR2 SASEGT, per germline. The CDR3 runs to 17 residues. After removal of 5 bases from V and 0 bases from J, the junction contained 13 bases not matched to a gene. This clonotype was counted ten times or more. Investigators prepared the TCR beta libraries by applying iRepertoire HTBI primers and Arm-PCR of CDR3 regions. TCRdb reanalysed the multiplex PCR reads using MiXCR and keeps one entry per CDR3 protein. The sample records roughly 610,000 distinct CDR3 sequences, 15% to 20% being singletons. In addition, the sample was reused for a study of T cells in Graves' hyperthyroidism and ophthalmopathy. That study reports: Ophthalmopathy was separated from stable hyperthyroidism by a 13 V-J model.

This chain joins TRBV6-1 and TRBJ2-7, with 7 bases identical to TRBD2. This specimen was peripheral blood mononuclear cells (PBMCs), taken at new diagnosis, from a patient treated with antithyroid drugs. The source of this sequence is a young man with Graves disease. Here the CDR3 reads CASSPPRLAASSYEQYF. The CDR3 DNA reads as TGTGCCAGCAGTCCCCCCCGTCTAGCGGCGAGCTCCTACGAGCAGTACTTC.